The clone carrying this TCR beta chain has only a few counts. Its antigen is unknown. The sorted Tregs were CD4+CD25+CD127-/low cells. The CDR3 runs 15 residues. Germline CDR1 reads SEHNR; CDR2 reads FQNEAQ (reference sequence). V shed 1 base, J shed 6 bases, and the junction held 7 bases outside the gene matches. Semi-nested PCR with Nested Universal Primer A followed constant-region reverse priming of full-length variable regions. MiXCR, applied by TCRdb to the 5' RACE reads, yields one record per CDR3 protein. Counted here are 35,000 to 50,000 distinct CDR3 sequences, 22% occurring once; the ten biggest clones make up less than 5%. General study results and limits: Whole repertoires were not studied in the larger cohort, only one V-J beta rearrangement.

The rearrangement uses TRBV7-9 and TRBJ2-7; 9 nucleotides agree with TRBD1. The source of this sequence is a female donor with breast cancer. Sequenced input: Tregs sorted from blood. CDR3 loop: CASSLVRGQGGEQYF. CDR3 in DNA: TGTGCCAGCAGCTTAGTAAGGGGACAGGGCGGCGAGCAGTACTTC.